The 30 T cell receptor beta chains below come from one sample, sequenced in a study of blood T cell repertoires in COVID-19. Only in-frame clones appear in the TCRdb table, and some are missing; sequencing was by immunoSEQ multiplex PCR. This table holds about 70,000 clones, around 87% found once. The sequenced sample consisted of peripheral blood. The receptors derive from a woman aged 18-29 years with acute or convalescent COVID-19.

The rearrangement links TRBV2 to TRBJ1-2; possibly TRBD1 for D (6 bases). Between the trimmed V and J ends, which lost 4 bases and 6 bases, there was a span of 18 bases. This CDR3 comprises 15 residues. Per the germline V gene, CDR1 is SNHLY and CDR2 is FYNNEI. CDR3: CASSAVIQGRNGYTF. The CDR3 bases are TGTGCCAGCAGTGCGGTAATACAGGGAAGGAATGGCTACACCTTC.

The gene calls are TRBV29-1 and TRBJ1-1, with D possibly matching TRBD1 (6 bases). V was trimmed by 6 bases and J by 1 base, leaving 21 bases between them. Germline-derived CDR1 and CDR2 are SQVTM and ANQGSEA. CDR3 length: 16 amino acids. CDR3 protein: CSVVRDISFGNTEAFF. CDR3 coding DNA: TGCAGCGTCGTAAGGGACATCAGCTTCGGGAACACTGAAGCTTTCTTT. The variable domain in full, completed from reference TRBV29-1 and TRBJ1-1, reads SAVISQKPSRDICQRGTSLTIQCQVDSQVTMMFWYRQQPGQSLTLIATANQGSEATYESGFVIDKFPISRPNLTFSTLTVSNMSPEDSSIYLCSVVRDISFGNTEAFFGQGTRLTVV.

The rearrangement joins TRBV12-3 or TRBV12-4 to TRBJ1-1; D ambiguous. V gave up 4 bases and J gave up 0 bases, with 6 bases separating them. The CDR3 is 13 residues long. CDR3 bases: TGTGCCAGCAGTTACCAGATGAACACTGAAGCTTTCTTT. It yields the protein CASSYQMNTEAFF.

The table lists this clone with a count of one. V usage is TRBV28 and J usage is TRBJ1-2; TRBD1 agrees at 10 bases. Germline V gene lookup returns CDR1 MDHEN and CDR2 SYDVKM. CDR3 length equals 15 residues. Trimming removed 6 bases from V and 4 bases from J; junction bases left unmatched: 8. Here the CDR3 DNA reads TGTGCCAGCAGCAATTCCGGGACAGGGGTCTATGGCTACACCTTC. Encoded protein: CASSNSGTGVYGYTF.

The V gene is TRBV12-3 or TRBV12-4, the J gene TRBJ1-5; TRBD1 agrees at 9 bases. The CDR3 contains 13 residues. Trimming cost V 2 bases and J 9 bases; bases outside gene matches: 2. The CDR3 loop is CASSLRQGGPQHF. CDR3 DNA: TGTGCCAGCAGTTTAAGACAGGGGGGGCCCCAGCATTTT.

The chain carries TRBV9 and TRBJ2-1; D unclear. V lost 4 bases and J lost 7, with 12 bases in between. Looked up from germline, CDR1 is SGDLS and CDR2 is YYNGEE. This CDR3 contains 13 residues. The DNA for the CDR3 is TGTGCCAGCAGCCTAAGCCGCCATAATGAGCAGTTCTTC. It yields the protein CASSLSRHNEQFF. Full variable domain (missing parts from reference TRBV9 and TRBJ2-1): DSGVTQTPKHLITATGQRVTLRCSPRSGDLSVYWYQQSLDQGLQFLIQYYNGEERAKGNILERFSAQQFPDLHSELNLSSLELGDSALYFCASSLSRHNEQFFGPGTRLTVL.

This clone was counted once. The chain recombines TRBV2 with TRBJ2-2, with a possible D match to TRBD2 (6 bases). V lost 7 bases, J lost 7 bases, and 19 bases lay in between. CDR1 and CDR2 from the germline V gene are SNHLY and FYNNEI. The CDR3 runs to 15 residues. The CDR3 DNA sequence: TGTGCCAGCACCTACCAAGGAGGGGTAAACGGGGAGCTGTTTTTT. Protein product: CASTYQGGVNGELFF.

CDR3 sequence reads: CAWSSTSGYTDTQYF. The CDR3 DNA reads TGTGCCTGGTCGTCGACTAGCGGTTACACAGATACGCAGTATTTT. The rearrangement joins TRBV30 to TRBJ2-3; 9 bases agree with TRBD2. Germline trimming cut 5 bases from V and 2 bases from J; bases unmatched to any gene: 8. The germline CDR1 and CDR2 sequences are GTSNPN and SVGIG (reference sequence). The CDR3 is 15 amino acids.

About this clone: At one end the junction does not follow the germline gene, possibly because of a read error. The chain recombines TRBV11-2 with TRBJ2-2; TRBD2 agrees at 11 bases. This CDR3 spans 15 amino acids. Germline-derived CDR1 and CDR2 are SGHAT and FQNNGV. For the CDR3, the DNA is TGTGCCAGCAGTTTAGCGGGAGGGTTCGCCGGGGAGCTGTTTTTT. Its protein product is CASSLAGGFAGELFF.

The chain recombines TRBV14 with TRBJ1-1; D call uncertain. The germline CDR1 and CDR2 sequences are SGHDN and FVKESK. V lost 6 bases and J 3 bases, leaving 11 bases between the germline ends. The CDR3 consists of 13 residues. The CDR3 DNA sequence: TGTGCCAGCAGTCGATCGGGTGACACTGAAGCTTTCTTT. Amino acids: CASSRSGDTEAFF.

This sequence joins TRBV2 and TRBJ2-1; D gene uncertain. V lost 3 bases and J 7 bases, leaving 10 bases between the germline ends. Germline V gene sequence: CDR1 SNHLY, CDR2 FYNNEI. The CDR3 has 13 residues. CDR3 amino acids: CASSEVRRNEQFF. The CDR3 DNA follows: TGTGCCAGCAGTGAGGTCCGCAGGAATGAGCAGTTCTTC. The entire variable domain, with the rest obtained from reference TRBV2 and TRBJ2-1, is as follows: EPEVTQTPSHQVTQMGQEVILRCVPISNHLYFYWYRQILGQKVEFLVSFYNNEISEKSEIFDDQFSVERPDGSNFTLKIRSTKLEDSAMYFCASSEVRRNEQFFGPGTRLTVL.

This clone occurred once. The rearrangement joins TRBV20-1 to TRBJ1-1; D is ambiguous. V was clipped by 3 bases and J by 4 bases, with 15 bases between them. Germline assignment: CDR1 DFQATT and CDR2 SNEGSKA (reference sequence). This CDR3 region has 14 residues. The CDR3 nucleotides read TGCAGTGCTAGTCCACGCCTAGAGGGCACTGAAGCTTTCTTT. Translated: CSASPRLEGTEAFF.

The chain joins TRBV12-3 or TRBV12-4 to TRBJ1-1; TRBD1 matches 7 bases. The CDR3 spans 13 residues. With V trimmed by 5 bases and J by 4 bases, 4 bases remained unmatched. This chain's CDR3 is CASSRGGVTEAFF. CDR3 nucleotide sequence: TGTGCCAGCAGTAGAGGGGGCGTCACTGAAGCTTTCTTT.

The chain employs TRBV19 and TRBJ2-5, with a possible D match to TRBD2 (5 bases). The V gene lost 5 bases and the J gene lost 7 bases, with 14 bases spanning the gap. This CDR3 comprises 13 residues. Germline CDR1 and CDR2: LNHDA and SQIVND (reference sequence). CDR3 sequence (DNA): TGTGCCAGTAGTCCGCGAGGGCCAGGGACCCAGTACTTC. Translated: CASSPRGPGTQYF.

The chain carries TRBV5-4 and TRBJ2-7; TRBD2 agrees at 11 bases. The germline CDR1 and CDR2 sequences are SGHNT and YYREEE (reference sequence). V shed 4 bases, J shed 5 bases, and the junction held 5 bases outside the gene matches. There are 14 residues in the CDR3. CDR3 sequence: CASSLAGGKNEQYF. CDR3 nucleotide sequence: TGTGCCAGCAGCCTAGCGGGAGGCAAAAACGAGCAGTACTTC.

The chain carries TRBV3-1 (or the pseudogene TRBV3-2) and TRBJ2-7; 8 positions agree with TRBD2. Losses at the gene ends were 1 base for V and 2 bases for J; bases not matched to a gene: 1. This CDR3 region has 14 residues. Germline V gene lookup returns CDR1 LGHDT and CDR2 YNNKEL (reference sequence). In DNA, the CDR3 is TGTGCCAGCAGCCAAGCGGGGGGGCCCTACGAGCAGTACTTC. It encodes CASSQAGGPYEQYF.

In this sample, this clone turned up a few times. CDR3 residues: CASSETGEKLFF. The CDR3 DNA follows: TGTGCCAGCAGCGAGACAGGAGAAAAACTGTTTTTT. The V gene is TRBV27, the J gene TRBJ1-4, with a tentative D call TRBD1 (6 bases). Trimming cost V 6 bases and J 8 bases, with 10 bases left between them. The CDR3 is 12 amino acids. Germline V lookup: CDR1 MNHEY, CDR2 SMNVEV (reference sequence).

The chain links TRBV7-9 to TRBJ2-1; 10 positions agree with TRBD2. J lost 13 bases, V lost 7 bases, and 16 bases had no gene match. The CDR3 extends over 15 amino acids. Germline CDR1 reads SEHNR; CDR2 reads FQNEAQ (reference sequence). The CDR3 region has the DNA TGTGCCAGCAACCCCCCGGGACTAGCGAACCGCGCCCAGTTCTTC. Translated: CASNPPGLANRAQFF.

V gene TRBV6-1 combines with J gene TRBJ1-2; unclear D gene. Germline CDR1 is MNHNS and CDR2 is SASEGT. There are 15 residues in the CDR3. The V and J ends lost 3 bases and 4 bases respectively, with 15 bases between them. CDR3 sequence reads: CASSDLFGVTYGYTF. CDR3 in DNA: TGTGCCAGCAGTGATTTATTCGGGGTGACCTATGGCTACACCTTC.

This clone was found once. The chain couples TRBV12-3 or TRBV12-4 to TRBJ2-5, with D unresolved. The CDR3 has 12 residues. Trimming took 2 bases from V and 3 from J, leaving 4 bases between them. The CDR3 loop reads CASSLSEETQYF. In nucleotides, the CDR3 is TGTGCCAGCAGTTTATCAGAAGAGACCCAGTACTTC.

This chain uses TRBV5-1 with TRBJ1-1, with 7 bases fitting TRBD1. The trim removed 5 bases at V and 5 bases at J, leaving 9 bases unmatched. CDR1 and CDR2 (germline): SGHRS, YFSETQ. CDR3 size: 14 residues. The DNA for the CDR3 is TGCGCCAGCAGTCTAAGACAGGACAGGACTGAAGCTTTCTTT. Its translation is CASSLRQDRTEAFF. Drawing the rest from reference TRBV5-1 and TRBJ1-1, the complete variable domain is KAGVTQTPRYLIKTRGQQVTLSCSPISGHRSVSWYQQTPGQGLQFLFEYFSETQRNKGNFPGRFSGRQFSNSRSEMNVSTLELGDSALYLCASSLRQDRTEAFFGQGTRLTVV.

The rearrangement links TRBV19 to TRBJ1-4; D is uncertain. This CDR3 is 16 amino acids long. CDR1 and CDR2 from the germline V gene are LNHDA and SQIVND (reference sequence). V lost 5 bases, J lost 4 bases, and 17 bases lay in between. For the CDR3, the DNA is TGTGCCAGTAGTCCCAGGAACATAGGCGTTAATGAAAAACTGTTTTTT. It translates to CASSPRNIGVNEKLFF.

The chain recombines TRBV6-6 with TRBJ1-5; 7 nucleotides line up with TRBD1. J lost 6 bases, V lost 4 bases, and 6 bases had no gene match. CDR1 is MNHNY, CDR2 SVGAGI, per germline (reference sequence). CDR3 length: 14 residues. The CDR3 sequence is CASSSTGKGQPQHF. Here the CDR3 DNA reads TGTGCCAGCAGTTCGACAGGGAAGGGTCAGCCCCAGCATTTT.

The V gene is TRBV4-2, the J gene TRBJ2-1, with D perhaps TRBD2 (6 bases). This CDR3 has 15 amino acids. Germline CDR1 is LGHNA and CDR2 is YNFKEQ. Trimming removed 5 bases at V and 5 bases at J, with 16 bases between. CDR3 sequence (DNA): TGTGCCAGCAGCTCGCCGACTAGACTAAACAATGAGCAGTTCTTC. It yields the protein CASSSPTRLNNEQFF.

This sequence joins TRBV1 and TRBJ1-1; the D call TRBD1 from the table was never checked on the DNA. TRBV1 constitutes a pseudogene. This CDR3 is built from 13 residues. In nucleotides, the CDR3 is TGCACCAGCAGTGACAGGGACAACACTGAAGCTTTCTTT. It is translated as CTSSDRDNTEAFF.

The V gene is TRBV4-1, the J gene TRBJ1-4; D is perhaps TRBD1 (5 bases). The V gene lost 2 bases and the J gene lost 6 bases, with 13 bases spanning the gap. Germline-derived CDR1 and CDR2 are MGHRA and YSYEKL. This CDR3 comprises 15 residues. CDR3 in DNA: TGCGCCAGCAGCCAATTAATGGGGCAGGATGAAAAACTGTTTTTT. Its protein is CASSQLMGQDEKLFF.

The gene calls are TRBV9 and TRBJ1-2; 11 bases match TRBD1. Germline-derived CDR1 and CDR2 are SGDLS and YYNGEE. Germline trimming cut 3 bases from V and 5 bases from J; bases unmatched to any gene: 3. This CDR3 has 14 amino acids. This CDR3 is CASSARDRGYGYTF. CDR3 DNA sequence: TGTGCCAGCAGCGCCCGGGACAGGGGGTATGGCTACACCTTC.

The table lists this clone with a count of one. The V and J genes are TRBV21-1 and TRBJ2-7; the table calls TRBD2, which could not be checked here. TRBV21-1 is annotated as a pseudogene. CDR3 size: 18 residues. As DNA, the CDR3 is TGTGCCAGCAGCTTCCAACCGGGGGGGAGTATGAGCTCCTACGAGCAGTACTTC. Translated, it gives CASSFQPGGSMSSYEQYF.

The chain is built from TRBV7-8 and TRBJ2-2; 7 bases are a match to TRBD2. Germline V lookup: CDR1 SGHVS, CDR2 FQNEAQ. The CDR3 is 16 residues long. The V gene end was trimmed by 5 bases and the J gene end by 0 bases; junction bases not matched to a gene: 6. The CDR3 nucleotides are TGTGCCAGCAGCCCCCGGACTAGTTCGAACACCGGGGAGCTGTTTTTT. Its translation: CASSPRTSSNTGELFF. The whole variable domain, remainder taken from reference TRBV7-8 and TRBJ2-2, is GAGVSQSPRYKVAKRGQDVALRCDPISGHVSLFWYQQALGQGPEFLTYFQNEAQLDKSGLPSDRFFAERPEGSVSTLKIQRTQQEDSAVYLCASSPRTSSNTGELFFGEGSRLTVL.

The V and J genes are TRBV7-2 and TRBJ2-1; 7 bases map to TRBD2. Germline values: CDR1 SGHTA, CDR2 FQGNSA. J gave up 12 bases and V 2 bases, and 13 bases lay outside the gene matches. The CDR3 consists of 15 residues. CDR3 sequence reads: CASSLRRSGGEGQFF. Here the CDR3 DNA reads TGTGCCAGCAGCTTAAGGAGGAGTGGTGGGGAGGGGCAGTTCTTC.